What follows are 26 T cell receptor beta chains derived from one specimen sequenced in a study of identical twins. TCRdb itself ran the 5' RACE reads through MiXCR, one entry per CDR3 protein. Counted here are hundreds of thousands of distinct CDR3 sequences, more than 9% occurring once; the ten biggest clones make up around 1.5%. The same sample was also used in a study of yellow fever vaccine responses in identical twins.

Sequencing input: PBMCs. These receptors were obtained from a woman under 30 in good health.

The chain uses TRBV29-1 and TRBJ2-2; 9 bases are a match to TRBD2. This CDR3 contains 14 residues. CDR1 is SQVTM and CDR2 is ANQGSEA in the germline V gene. With V trimmed by 2 bases and J by 5 bases, 3 bases remained unmatched. CDR3 amino acids: CSVERSGSTGELFF. CDR3 in DNA: TGCAGCGTTGAACGTAGCGGGAGTACCGGGGAGCTGTTTTTT.

V is TRBV9 and J is TRBJ2-1; TRBD2 matches at 11 bases. The V segment lost 0 bases and the J segment 3 bases; nucleotides outside the gene matches: 2. CDR3 length: 16 amino acids. CDR1 is SGDLS and CDR2 is YYNGEE in the germline V gene. The chain's CDR3 is CASSVGLAGRYNEQFF. The CDR3 DNA reads TGTGCCAGCAGCGTAGGACTAGCGGGACGCTACAATGAGCAGTTCTTC.

The chain employs TRBV5-1 and TRBJ2-3, with 9 bases lining up with TRBD2. CDR3 length equals 17 residues. With 7 bases clipped from V and 3 bases from J, the junction kept 15 bases outside the gene matches. Germline values: CDR1 SGHRS, CDR2 YFSETQ. Here the CDR3 reads CASGYGTSSTMTDTQYF. The CDR3 nucleotides are TGCGCCAGCGGATACGGGACTAGCTCCACCATGACAGATACGCAGTATTTT.

The chain is built from TRBV3-1 and TRBJ2-7; D gene uncertain. The V end lost 1 base, the J end lost 6 bases, and 4 bases lay between the germline ends. The germline gives CDR1 LGHDT, CDR2 YNNKEL (reference sequence). The CDR3 contains 11 residues. The CDR3 reads CASSQAGEQYF. DNA of the CDR3: TGTGCCAGCAGCCAAGCGGGCGAGCAGTACTTC.

This clonotype was seen a handful of times. The V call is TRBV6-1, the J call TRBJ2-3; TRBD2 agrees at 12 bases. Germline V gives CDR1 MNHNS, CDR2 SASEGT. J was trimmed by 3 bases and V by 6 bases; bases with no gene match: 4. This CDR3 has 15 amino acids. As DNA, the CDR3 is TGTGCCAGCAGCACTAGCGGGAGGCGGACAGATACGCAGTATTTT. Translation: CASSTSGRRTDTQYF.

The V gene is TRBV11-2, the J gene TRBJ1-4, with a weak D call TRBD1 (5 bases). V gave up 5 bases and J gave up 8 bases, with 15 bases separating them. The length of the CDR3 is 14 residues. CDR1 is SGHAT and CDR2 is FQNNGV in the germline V gene. The CDR3 DNA is TGTGCCAGCAGCGCCCCGGGGTCAGGGGAAAAACTGTTTTTT. This translates into CASSAPGSGEKLFF.

Many counts were recorded for this clonotype. V and J are TRBV11-2 and TRBJ1-1; 7 bases are a match to TRBD1. V shed 3 bases, J shed 5 bases, and the junction held 9 bases outside the gene matches. The CDR3 consists of 15 residues. Germline V gene lookup returns CDR1 SGHAT and CDR2 FQNNGV. The CDR3: CASSFATGYSTEAFF. CDR3 nucleotides: TGTGCCAGCAGCTTCGCGACAGGGTACTCGACTGAAGCTTTCTTT.

The chain joins TRBV5-6 to TRBJ2-5; possibly TRBD2 for D (5 bases). Trimming stripped 0 bases from V and 7 bases from J, with 13 bases between. This CDR3 has 14 amino acids. The germline CDR1 and CDR2 sequences are SGHDT and YYEEEE. The CDR3 DNA is TGTGCCAGCAGCTTGGCCCTAGGAGGTGGGACCCAGTACTTC. Protein sequence: CASSLALGGGTQYF. Full variable domain (remainder filled in from reference TRBV5-6 and TRBJ2-5): DAGVTQSPTHLIKTRGQQVTLRCSPKSGHDTVSWYQQALGQGPQFIFQYYEEEERQRGNFPDRFSGHQFPNYSSELNVNALLLGDSALYLCASSLALGGGTQYFGPGTRLLVL.

This clonotype was counted a few times. This chain connects TRBV28 to TRBJ2-3; D perhaps matches TRBD2 (6 bases). The V end was cut by 6 bases, the J end by 5 bases, with 18 bases between. The germline gives CDR1 MDHEN, CDR2 SYDVKM. The CDR3 contains 15 residues. The chain's CDR3 is CASSYRSLGGDTQYF. CDR3 coding DNA: TGTGCCAGCAGCTACCGGTCTCTCGGGGGAGATACGCAGTATTTT. The whole variable domain, remainder taken from reference TRBV28 and TRBJ2-3, is DVKVTQSSRYLVKRTGEKVFLECVQDMDHENMFWYRQDPGLGLRLIYFSYDVKMKEKGDIPEGYSVSREKKERFSLILESASTNQTSMYLCASSYRSLGGDTQYFGPGTRLTVL.

This chain links TRBV24-1 with TRBJ2-2; 8 bases match TRBD1. The V gene's germline CDR1 is KGHDR and CDR2 SFDVKD. The CDR3 is 16 residues long. After removal of 5 bases from V and 0 bases from J, the junction contained 4 bases not matched to a gene. CDR3 sequence (DNA): TGTGCCACCAGTGCCCGGGACAGGACGAACACCGGGGAGCTGTTTTTT. Amino acid sequence: CATSARDRTNTGELFF.

The V gene is TRBV3-1, the J gene TRBJ2-1; TRBD2 is a possible D gene (5 bases). Germline CDR1 is LGHDT and CDR2 is YNNKEL (reference sequence). V shed 2 bases and J shed 9 bases, with 8 bases lying between them. CDR3 length: 12 amino acids. The CDR3 sequence is CASSQSLAEQFF. CDR3 DNA sequence: TGTGCCAGCAGCCAATCGCTAGCTGAGCAGTTCTTC.

The chain recombines TRBV5-1 with TRBJ2-3, with TRBD1 matching over 7 bases. J gave up 2 bases and V 5 bases, and 8 bases lay outside the gene matches. The CDR3 is 15 amino acids. Per the germline V gene, CDR1 is SGHRS and CDR2 is YFSETQ. CDR3 loop: CASSQRGQDTDTQYF. The CDR3 DNA follows: TGCGCCAGCAGTCAGAGGGGGCAGGACACAGATACGCAGTATTTT.

This clonotype was picked up a small number of times. J is TRBJ2-3 and V is TRBV3-1, with D perhaps matching TRBD1 or TRBD2 (5 bases each). Trimming shortened V by 2 bases and J by 2 bases, and 8 bases separated the two germline ends. CDR1 and CDR2 from the germline V gene are LGHDT and YNNKEL (reference sequence). There are 14 residues in the CDR3. CDR3: CASSQRDHTDTQYF. The CDR3 region has the DNA TGTGCCAGCAGCCAACGGGACCACACAGATACGCAGTATTTT.

The J gene is TRBJ1-5, the V gene TRBV10-3, with D unresolved. The V gene lost 3 bases and the J gene lost 6 bases, with 9 bases spanning the gap. Germline lookup yields CDR1 ENHRY and CDR2 SYGVKD. The CDR3 totals 13 residues. In DNA form, the CDR3 reads TGTGCCATCAGTGAAACGGGGTCTCAGCCCCAGCATTTT. It is translated as CAISETGSQPQHF.

This sequence joins TRBV24-1 and TRBJ2-2, with unresolved D. The CDR3 is 16 amino acids. Germline V CDR1 and CDR2: KGHDR, SFDVKD. V was trimmed by 1 base and J by 2 bases, leaving 10 bases between them. CDR3 amino acids: CATSDLGQANTGELFF. In DNA form, the CDR3 reads TGTGCCACCAGTGATTTAGGGCAGGCCAACACCGGGGAGCTGTTTTTT.

In its sample, this clonotype was seen many times. This chain uses TRBV12-3 or TRBV12-4 with TRBJ2-3; 11 bases fit TRBD2. The CDR3 consists of 15 residues. V was pared by 6 bases and J by 0 bases, with 2 bases of the junction left unmatched. CDR3 nucleotides: TGTGCCAGCAGGATAGCGGGAGGGAGCACAGATACGCAGTATTTT. Its protein product is CASRIAGGSTDTQYF.

This clonotype was observed a handful of times. This chain connects TRBV12-3 or TRBV12-4 to TRBJ2-5; TRBD1 matches 10 bases. With V trimmed by 7 bases and J by 5 bases, 7 bases remained unmatched. The CDR3 covers 14 residues. In nucleotides, the CDR3 is TGTGCCAGCACCCCGACAGGGGGCGGCGAGACCCAGTACTTC. Amino acids: CASTPTGGGETQYF.

The sample holds a few counts of this clonotype. The chain links TRBV6-1 to TRBJ2-1; perhaps TRBD2 as D (5 bases). This CDR3 contains 16 residues. V was shortened by 4 bases and J by 0 bases, with 13 bases between the two germline ends. CDR1 is MNHNS and CDR2 is SASEGT in the germline V gene. CDR3 nucleotides: TGTGCCAGCAGTGTAACAGCGGCTAGCTCCTACAATGAGCAGTTCTTC. This encodes CASSVTAASSYNEQFF.

This clonotype was picked up many times. V is TRBV10-3 and J is TRBJ2-5, with TRBD1 matching 7 bases. Germline-derived CDR1 and CDR2 are ENHRY and SYGVKD. V was pared by 8 bases and J by 5 bases, with 8 bases of the junction left unmatched. CDR3 size: 13 residues. In DNA form, the CDR3 reads TGTGCCATCGCAGGGACAGATCAGGAGACCCAGTACTTC. Its translation: CAIAGTDQETQYF.

This clonotype was found a few times. The chain combines TRBV2 with TRBJ1-5; TRBD1 might be the D (5 bases). Germline loops: CDR1 SNHLY, CDR2 FYNNEI. CDR3 length: 13 residues. With 3 bases removed from V and 5 bases from J, the gap between germline ends came to 8 bases. The CDR3 here is CASSDDSYQPQHF. The CDR3 DNA follows: TGTGCCAGCAGTGACGACAGCTATCAGCCCCAGCATTTT.

The gene calls are TRBV27 and TRBJ1-2, with a weak D call TRBD1 (5 bases). The CDR3 length is 14 residues. The V end was cut by 3 bases, the J end by 0 bases, with 8 bases between. In germline, CDR1 is MNHEY, CDR2 SMNVEV (reference sequence). CDR3 protein: CASSLRGSNYGYTF. In DNA, the CDR3 is TGTGCCAGCAGTTTGAGGGGATCTAACTATGGCTACACCTTC.

The V gene is TRBV5-1, the J gene TRBJ1-1, with TRBD1 matching 8 bases. Per germline, CDR1 SGHRS and CDR2 YFSETQ. Trimming at V came to 4 bases and at J to 0 bases, leaving 8 bases not matched to a gene. This CDR3 contains 16 residues. This CDR3 reads CASSQDRVQMNTEAFF. In DNA, the CDR3 is TGCGCCAGCAGCCAGGACAGGGTTCAGATGAACACTGAAGCTTTCTTT.

This clonotype was seen more than once but under ten times. The J gene is TRBJ2-1, the V gene TRBV20-1; 7 nucleotides align to TRBD1. Germline trimming cut 3 bases from V and 4 bases from J; bases unmatched to any gene: 6. Germline-derived CDR1 and CDR2 are DFQATT and SNEGSKA (reference sequence). CDR3 length: 14 amino acids. For the CDR3, the DNA is TGCAGTGCTAGTCCGGGACAGCTTTACAATGAGCAGTTCTTC. As protein: CSASPGQLYNEQFF.

V is TRBV24-1 and J is TRBJ2-1; D perhaps matches TRBD1 (7 bases). Trimming left V 1 base short and J 8 bases short, with 8 bases between. The germline gives CDR1 KGHDR, CDR2 SFDVKD. This CDR3 region has 13 residues. CDR3 loop: CATSDFRGDEQFF. CDR3 sequence (DNA): TGTGCCACCAGTGATTTCAGGGGGGATGAGCAGTTCTTC.

In its sample, this clonotype was seen many times. The rearrangement joins TRBV11-2 to TRBJ1-2, with 7 nucleotides matching TRBD1. In germline, CDR1 is SGHAT, CDR2 FQNNGV. The CDR3 is 14 amino acids. After removal of 5 bases from V and 8 bases from J, the junction contained 11 bases not matched to a gene. The CDR3 DNA is TGTGCCAGCAGCGTCGCCCGGGACAGAAGGGGCTACACCTTC. Translation gives CASSVARDRRGYTF.

This clonotype was observed a few times. The CDR3 DNA is TGCGCCAGCAGCCAAGCTGGTAGTTCCCGGACCCAGTACTTC. The encoded protein is CASSQAGSSRTQYF. The J gene is TRBJ2-5, the V gene TRBV4-1; D is uncertain. The germline V gene encodes CDR1 MGHRA and CDR2 YSYEKL. The CDR3 covers 14 residues. Trimming took off 1 base at V and 7 bases at J, with 13 bases between the two ends.